This T cell receptor (beta chain) derives from a study of cytomegalovirus exposure and HLA in healthy donors. About the research overall: A preliminary data release comprised tens of millions of unique TCRs obtained from HLA-typed donors.

The CDR3 runs 15 residues. With 3 bases removed from V and 3 bases from J, the gap between germline ends came to 14 bases. The germline CDR1 and CDR2 sequences are SGHRS and YFSETQ. The PCR contained 60 Vbeta and 13 Jbeta primers. Method: immunoSEQ multiplex PCR; TCRdb's copy keeps in-frame clones and lacks some. Of 150,000 to 200,000 clones listed, just over 75% are singletons. Input material: PBMCs. The sequence came from a woman younger than 45 in good health and CMV-seropositive. V gene TRBV5-1 combines with J gene TRBJ2-3, with D perhaps matching TRBD1 (5 bases). The CDR3 DNA follows: TGCGCCAGCAGCTCCTTGGGGCCTCGGACAGATACGCAGTATTTT. The encoded protein is CASSSLGPRTDTQYF.